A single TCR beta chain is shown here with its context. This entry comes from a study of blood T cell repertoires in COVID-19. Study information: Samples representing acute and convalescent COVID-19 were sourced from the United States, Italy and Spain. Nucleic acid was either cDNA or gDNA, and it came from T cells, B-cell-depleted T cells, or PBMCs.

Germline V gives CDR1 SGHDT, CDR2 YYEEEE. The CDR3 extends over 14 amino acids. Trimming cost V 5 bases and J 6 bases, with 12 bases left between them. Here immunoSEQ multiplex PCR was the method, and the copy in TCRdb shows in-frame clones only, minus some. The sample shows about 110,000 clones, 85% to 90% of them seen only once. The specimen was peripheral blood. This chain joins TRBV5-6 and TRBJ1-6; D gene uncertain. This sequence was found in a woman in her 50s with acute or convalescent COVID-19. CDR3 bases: TGTGCCAGCAGAATGTACAGCTTTAATTCACCCCTCCACTTT. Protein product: CASRMYSFNSPLHF.